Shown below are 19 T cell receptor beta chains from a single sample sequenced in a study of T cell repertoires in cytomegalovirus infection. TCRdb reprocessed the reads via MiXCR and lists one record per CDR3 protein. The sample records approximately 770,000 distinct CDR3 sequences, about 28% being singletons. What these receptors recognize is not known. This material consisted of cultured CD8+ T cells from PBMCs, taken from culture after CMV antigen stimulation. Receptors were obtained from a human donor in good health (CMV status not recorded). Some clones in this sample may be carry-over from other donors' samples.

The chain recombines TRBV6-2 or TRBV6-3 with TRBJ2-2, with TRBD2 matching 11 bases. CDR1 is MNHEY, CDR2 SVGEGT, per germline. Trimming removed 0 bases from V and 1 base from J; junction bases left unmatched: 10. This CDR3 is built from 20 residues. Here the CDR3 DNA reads TGTGCCAGCAGTTACTCAAGAGTAGCGGGGGGGCCGAGGAACACCGGGGAGCTGTTTTTT. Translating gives CASSYSRVAGGPRNTGELFF.

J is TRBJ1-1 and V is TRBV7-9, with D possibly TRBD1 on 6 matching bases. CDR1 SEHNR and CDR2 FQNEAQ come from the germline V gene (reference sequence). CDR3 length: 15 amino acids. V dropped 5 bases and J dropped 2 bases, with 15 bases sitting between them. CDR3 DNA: TGTGCCAGCAGCCATGACAGGAGTATTAACACTGAAGCTTTCTTT. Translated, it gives CASSHDRSINTEAFF.

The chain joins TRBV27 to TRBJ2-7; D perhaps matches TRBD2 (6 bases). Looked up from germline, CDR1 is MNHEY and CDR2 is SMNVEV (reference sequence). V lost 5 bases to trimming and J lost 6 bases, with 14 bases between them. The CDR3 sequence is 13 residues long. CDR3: CASSLSEGLEQYV. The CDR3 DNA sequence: TGTGCCAGCAGTCTCTCGGAGGGGCTCGAGCAGTACGTC.

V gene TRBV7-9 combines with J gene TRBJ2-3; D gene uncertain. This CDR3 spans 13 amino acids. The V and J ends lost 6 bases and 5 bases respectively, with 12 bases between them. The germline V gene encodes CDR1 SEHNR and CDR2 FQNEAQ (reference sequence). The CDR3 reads CASRSLPEDTQYF. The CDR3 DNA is TGTGCCAGCAGATCCCTCCCGGAAGATACGCAGTATTTT. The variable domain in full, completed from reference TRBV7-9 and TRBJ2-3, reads DTGVSQNPRHKITKRGQNVTFRCDPISEHNRLYWYRQTLGQGPEFLTYFQNEAQLEKSRLLSDRFSAERPKGSFSTLEIQRTEQGDSAMYLCASRSLPEDTQYFGPGTRLTVL.

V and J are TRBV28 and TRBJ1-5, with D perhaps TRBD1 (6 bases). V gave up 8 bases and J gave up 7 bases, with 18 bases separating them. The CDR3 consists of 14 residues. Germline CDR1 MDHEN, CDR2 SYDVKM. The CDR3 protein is CASLVWGASQPQHF. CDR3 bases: TGTGCCAGCTTAGTCTGGGGGGCTAGCCAGCCCCAGCATTTT. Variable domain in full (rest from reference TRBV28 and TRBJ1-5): DVKVTQSSRYLVKRTGEKVFLECVQDMDHENMFWYRQDPGLGLRLIYFSYDVKMKEKGDIPEGYSVSREKKERFSLILESASTNQTSMYLCASLVWGASQPQHFGDGTRLSIL.

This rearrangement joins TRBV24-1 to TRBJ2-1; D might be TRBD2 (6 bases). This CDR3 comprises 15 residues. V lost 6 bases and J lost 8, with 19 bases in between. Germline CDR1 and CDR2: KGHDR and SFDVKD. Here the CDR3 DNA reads TGTGCCACCAGTCCAGGACCCACCTGGGAGGATGAGCAGTTCTTC. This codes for CATSPGPTWEDEQFF.

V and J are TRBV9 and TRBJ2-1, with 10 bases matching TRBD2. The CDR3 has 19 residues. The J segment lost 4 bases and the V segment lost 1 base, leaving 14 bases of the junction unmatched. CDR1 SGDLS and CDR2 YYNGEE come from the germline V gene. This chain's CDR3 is CASSVQIGSGGASYNEQFF. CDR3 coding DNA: TGTGCCAGCAGCGTACAAATAGGGAGCGGGGGGGCTTCTTACAATGAGCAGTTCTTC.

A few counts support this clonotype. The CDR3 sequence: CASSAFLPEGIDTQYF. The CDR3 DNA sequence: TGTGCCAGCAGCGCTTTCCTACCCGAGGGTATAGATACGCAGTATTTT. The J gene is TRBJ2-3, the V gene TRBV2; D is perhaps TRBD2 (5 bases). Trimming took 6 bases from V and 5 from J, leaving 21 bases between them. Germline assignment: CDR1 SNHLY and CDR2 FYNNEI. The CDR3 contains 16 residues. The full variable domain, with the rest looked up from reference TRBV2 and TRBJ2-3, is EPEVTQTPSHQVTQMGQEVILRCVPISNHLYFYWYRQILGQKVEFLVSFYNNEISEKSEIFDDQFSVERPDGSNFTLKIRSTKLEDSAMYFCASSAFLPEGIDTQYFGPGTRLTVL.

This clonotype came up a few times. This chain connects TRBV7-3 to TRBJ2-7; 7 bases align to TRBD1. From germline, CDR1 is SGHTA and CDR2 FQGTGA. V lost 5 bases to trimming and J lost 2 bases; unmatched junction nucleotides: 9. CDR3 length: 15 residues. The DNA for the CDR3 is TGTGCCAGCAGCCCCACCCCGGACAGGCCCTACGAGCAGTACGTC. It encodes CASSPTPDRPYEQYV.

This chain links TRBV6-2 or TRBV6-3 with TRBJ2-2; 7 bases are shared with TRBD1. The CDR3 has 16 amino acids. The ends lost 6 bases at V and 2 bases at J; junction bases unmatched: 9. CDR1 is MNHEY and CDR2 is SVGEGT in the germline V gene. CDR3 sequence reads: CASSQGTASNTGELFF. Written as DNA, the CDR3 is TGTGCCAGCAGCCAAGGGACAGCCTCCAACACCGGGGAGCTGTTTTTT.

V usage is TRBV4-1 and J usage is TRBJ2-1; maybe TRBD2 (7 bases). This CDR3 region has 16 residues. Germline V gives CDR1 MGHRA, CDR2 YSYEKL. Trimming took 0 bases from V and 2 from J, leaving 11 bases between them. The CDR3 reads CASSQEEGGTYNEQFF. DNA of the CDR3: TGCGCCAGCAGCCAAGAAGAGGGGGGGACCTACAATGAGCAGTTCTTC.

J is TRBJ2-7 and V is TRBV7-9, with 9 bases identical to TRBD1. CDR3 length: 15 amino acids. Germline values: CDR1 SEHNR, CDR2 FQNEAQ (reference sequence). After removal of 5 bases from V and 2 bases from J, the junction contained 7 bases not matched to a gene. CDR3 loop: CASSRGQGKPYEQYF. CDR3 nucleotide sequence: TGTGCCAGCAGCCGCGGACAGGGGAAACCCTACGAGCAGTACTTC.

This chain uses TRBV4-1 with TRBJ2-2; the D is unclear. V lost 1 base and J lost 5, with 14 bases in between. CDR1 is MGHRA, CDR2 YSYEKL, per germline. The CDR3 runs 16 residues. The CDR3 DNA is TGCGCCAGCAGCCAAGGGCCCCCAGCTACGACCGGGGAGCTGTTTTTT. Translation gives CASSQGPPATTGELFF.

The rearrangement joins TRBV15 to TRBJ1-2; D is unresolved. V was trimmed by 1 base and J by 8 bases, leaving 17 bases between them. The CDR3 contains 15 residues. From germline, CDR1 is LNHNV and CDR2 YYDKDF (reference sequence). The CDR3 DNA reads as TGTGCCACCAGCAGAGTAAAGTCGGCCGAGTGGGGCTACACCTTC. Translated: CATSRVKSAEWGYTF. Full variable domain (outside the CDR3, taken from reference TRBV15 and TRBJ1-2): DAMVIQNPRYQVTQFGKPVTLSCSQTLNHNVMYWYQQKSSQAPKLLFHYYDKDFNNEADTPDNFQSRRPNTSFCFLDIRSPGLGDTAMYLCATSRVKSAEWGYTFGSGTRLTVV.

Here the CDR3 reads CASSEAWAQPQHF. The CDR3 coding sequence is TGTGCCAGCAGTGAAGCATGGGCTCAGCCCCAGCATTTT. The V and J genes are TRBV6-1 and TRBJ1-5; D call uncertain. This CDR3 has 13 amino acids. V lost 0 bases and J lost 6, with 6 bases in between. Germline CDR1 and CDR2: MNHNS and SASEGT.

The CDR3 DNA follows: TGTGCCAGCAGCCCATGGATTGATGGGACCCAGCAGTATTTT. Translated, it gives CASSPWIDGTQQYF. The J gene is TRBJ2-3, the V gene TRBV7-8; D might be TRBD1 or TRBD2, each matching 5 bases. V gave up 5 bases and J gave up 11 bases, with 20 bases separating them. There are 14 residues in the CDR3. Germline assignment: CDR1 SGHVS and CDR2 FQNEAQ.

The CDR3 DNA follows: TGTGCCAGCAGCCAAGATATCCCCGGGGGCTCCTACAATGAGCAGTTCTTC. It yields the protein CASSQDIPGGSYNEQFF. This chain joins TRBV3-1 and TRBJ2-1; weak D call: TRBD2 (6 bases). CDR1 is LGHDT and CDR2 is YNNKEL in the germline V gene (reference sequence). V was trimmed by 0 bases and J by 0 bases, leaving 12 bases between them. This CDR3 comprises 17 residues.

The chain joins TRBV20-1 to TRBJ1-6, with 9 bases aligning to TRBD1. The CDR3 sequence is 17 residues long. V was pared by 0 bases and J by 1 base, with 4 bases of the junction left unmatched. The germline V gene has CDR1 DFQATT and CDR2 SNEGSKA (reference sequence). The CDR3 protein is CSARDDDRGSYNSPLHF. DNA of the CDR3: TGCAGTGCTAGAGATGATGACAGGGGGTCCTATAATTCACCCCTCCACTTT.

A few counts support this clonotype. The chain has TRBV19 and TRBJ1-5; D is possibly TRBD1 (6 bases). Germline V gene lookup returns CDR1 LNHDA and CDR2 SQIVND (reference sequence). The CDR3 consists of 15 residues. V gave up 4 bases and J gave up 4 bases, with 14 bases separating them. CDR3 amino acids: CASSTWTASNQPQHF. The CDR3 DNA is TGTGCCAGTAGTACCTGGACAGCTTCGAATCAGCCCCAGCATTTT.